This paragraph reports one TCR beta chain. This specimen comes from a study of blood T cell repertoires in COVID-19. The V segment lost 0 bases and the J segment 4 bases; nucleotides outside the gene matches: 2. From germline, CDR1 is SGHNT and CDR2 YYREEE (reference sequence). The CDR3 loop spans 15 amino acids. Repertoires were generated with immunoSEQ multiplex PCR, while TCRdb's copy carries only in-frame clones and drops some. This sample has 150,000 to 200,000 clones, with about 86% found just once. The gene calls are TRBV5-4 and TRBJ2-2; 8 positions agree with TRBD1. The sequencing sample was made of peripheral blood. This clonotype was obtained from a man aged 55 to 70 with acute or convalescent COVID-19. The DNA for the CDR3 is TGTGCCAGCAGCTTGGGGGGACAGGTCACCGGGGAGCTGTTTTTT. It specifies CASSLGGQVTGELFF.